A selection of T cell receptor beta chains follows, all from one sample in a study of graft-versus-host responses after intestinal transplantation. Their antigens are not known. Repertoires were generated with immunoSEQ multiplex PCR, while TCRdb's copy carries only in-frame clones and drops some. This sample carries about 120,000 clones, just over 90% of them seen once, and the ten largest clones take 0.23%. The sequences come from unstimulated CD4+ T cells sorted from spleen or lymph node cells, collected before transplant. Every receptor here comes from a human donor who was the organ donor for an intestinal transplant. The CDR3 runs from the conserved cysteine through the conserved F or W. The D gene is left open where the match is weak. Size is omitted from some rows. Given values are once, few, many or a class for expanded clones.

TRBV10-3,.,.,TRBJ2-7,CAISDGFYEQYF,TGTGCCATCAGTGATGGGTTCTACGAGCAGTACTTC
TRBV19,.,.,TRBJ1-2,CASSSHSAPSGYTF,TGTGCCAGTAGTTCACACTCAGCTCCGAGTGGCTACACCTTC
TRBV28,.,.,TRBJ2-7,CASSLTSYEQYF,TGTGCCAGCAGCCTGACCTCCTACGAGCAGTACTTC
TRBV4-1,.,.,TRBJ1-2,CASSQDNNYGYTF,TGCGCCAGCAGCCAAGACAATAACTATGGCTACACCTTC
TRBV20-1,.,.,TRBJ2-5,CSAEGEETQYF,TGCAGTGCTGAGGGCGAAGAGACCCAGTACTTC
TRBV4-2,TRBD2,.,TRBJ2-3,CASSQDLASGSSTDTQYF,TGTGCCAGCAGCCAAGATCTGGCTAGCGGGAGTTCTACAGATACGCAGTATTTT
TRBV2,.,.,TRBJ1-2,CASSVIGGNGYTF,TGTGCCAGCAGTGTCATCGGAGGGAATGGCTACACCTTC
TRBV6-5,.,.,TRBJ1-5,CATRASLNQPQHF,TGTGCCACCCGGGCCAGTCTCAATCAGCCCCAGCATTTT
TRBV2,.,.,TRBJ1-1,CASSELTGNTEAFF,TGTGCCAGCAGTGAATTGACAGGCAACACTGAAGCTTTCTTT
TRBV19,TRBD2,.,TRBJ2-7,CASSIEAGTTYEQYF,TGTGCCAGTAGTATAGAGGCAGGGACTACCTACGAGCAGTACTTC
TRBV4-1,.,.,TRBJ1-5,CASSQAGGGNQPQHF,TGCGCCAGCAGCCAAGCAGGCGGGGGCAATCAGCCCCAGCATTTT
TRBV30,TRBD2,once,TRBJ2-1,CAWSLGGSSNEQFF,TGTGCCTGGAGTCTGGGCGGGAGCTCCAATGAGCAGTTCTTC
TRBV4-1,.,.,TRBJ1-2,CASSQVRSVSDGYTF,TGCGCCAGCAGCCAAGTTCGCTCAGTTAGCGATGGCTACACCTTC
TRBV30,TRBD2,.,TRBJ2-3,CAWSAGLAGNTDTQYF,TGTGCCTGGAGCGCGGGACTAGCGGGTAACACAGATACGCAGTATTTT
TRBV25-1,.,.,TRBJ1-1,CASRSGSLNTEAFF,TGTGCCAGCAGATCAGGGTCCCTTAACACTGAAGCTTTCTTT
TRBV4-2,.,once,TRBJ1-2,CASSQSRDIYGYTF,TGTGCCAGCAGCCAGTCCCGGGACATCTATGGCTACACCTTC
TRBV30,TRBD1,.,TRBJ2-7,CAWSTGQGWNEQYF,TGTGCCTGGAGTACGGGACAGGGGTGGAACGAGCAGTACTTC
TRBV6-5,.,few,TRBJ1-4,CASSGYSPNEKLFF,TGTGCCAGCAGTGGATACAGCCCTAATGAAAAACTGTTTTTT
TRBV2,.,.,TRBJ2-7,CASSDQVTYEQYF,TGTGCCAGCAGTGATCAGGTTACCTACGAGCAGTACTTC
TRBV9,.,.,TRBJ2-3,CASSPAFLRTDTQYF,TGTGCCAGCAGCCCGGCCTTCCTCCGCACAGATACGCAGTATTTT
TRBV6-4,.,.,TRBJ2-1,CASSREVVSRDEQFF,TGTGCCAGCAGTAGGGAGGTGGTCAGCAGAGATGAGCAGTTCTTC
TRBV5-1,.,.,TRBJ2-3,CASSLSLGTDTQYF,TGCGCCAGCAGCTTGTCGTTGGGGACAGATACGCAGTATTTT
TRBV30,.,.,TRBJ1-1,CAWSGPLHLNTEAFF,TGTGCCTGGAGTGGTCCTCTCCATCTAAACACTGAAGCTTTCTTT
TRBV5-6,TRBD2,once,TRBJ2-5,CASSLVLAGGHETQYF,TGTGCCAGCAGCTTGGTCCTAGCGGGAGGTCACGAGACCCAGTACTTC